Listed below are T cell receptor beta chains from one sample, sequenced in a study of T cell responses to AZD1222 COVID-19 vaccine. Generated by immunoSEQ multiplex PCR, the TCRdb table keeps only in-frame clones and is missing some. Found here are about 180,000 clones, 70% to 90% of them singletons; the top ten hold less than 0.55%. Source: peripheral blood, taken on day 0 of AZD1222 vaccination. Receptors originate from an adult in good health. CDR3s include the opening cysteine and the closing phenylalanine or tryptophan. The D gene is left open where the match is weak. Size tells how often a clone was seen (once, few, many) or the class of an expanded clone, and some rows leave it out.

j_gene: TRBJ1-1
d_gene: NA
abundance: NA
v_gene: TRBV6-4
CDR3aa: CASSHMADTEAFF

j_gene: TRBJ1-3
d_gene: NA
abundance: NA
v_gene: TRBV5-6
CDR3aa: CASSLLWNSGNTIYF

j_gene: TRBJ1-1
d_gene: NA
abundance: NA
v_gene: TRBV11-2
CDR3aa: CASSLDPGMTEAFF

j_gene: TRBJ2-1
d_gene: NA
abundance: NA
v_gene: TRBV11-3
CDR3aa: CASSMRWINEQFF

j_gene: TRBJ1-6
d_gene: NA
abundance: NA
v_gene: TRBV6-1
CDR3aa: CASSEDSPLHF

j_gene: TRBJ1-2
d_gene: NA
abundance: NA
v_gene: TRBV4-1
CDR3aa: CASSQAQGRGPNYGYTF

j_gene: TRBJ1-5
d_gene: NA
abundance: NA
v_gene: TRBV6-6
CDR3aa: CASSPGQGNQPQHF

j_gene: TRBJ1-3
d_gene: NA
abundance: NA
v_gene: TRBV19
CDR3aa: CASTGNTIYF

j_gene: TRBJ1-4
d_gene: NA
abundance: NA
v_gene: TRBV5-4
CDR3aa: CASSLSARDNEKLFF

j_gene: TRBJ1-2
d_gene: NA
abundance: NA
v_gene: TRBV3-1/TRBV3-2
CDR3aa: CASSQEGGSGYTF

j_gene: TRBJ2-1
d_gene: NA
abundance: NA
v_gene: TRBV5-1
CDR3aa: CASSLVDNEQFF

j_gene: TRBJ2-7
d_gene: TRBD2
abundance: NA
v_gene: TRBV30
CDR3aa: CAWSVGSGGASEQYF

j_gene: TRBJ1-1
d_gene: NA
abundance: NA
v_gene: TRBV14
CDR3aa: CASSQGEGRRPTEAFF

j_gene: TRBJ1-1
d_gene: NA
abundance: once
v_gene: TRBV11-3
CDR3aa: CASSSGRGRTEAFF

j_gene: TRBJ2-4
d_gene: TRBD1
abundance: NA
v_gene: TRBV6-5
CDR3aa: CASSSMGQGRNIQYF

j_gene: TRBJ2-2
d_gene: NA
abundance: NA
v_gene: TRBV7-3
CDR3aa: CASSPQADGELFF

j_gene: TRBJ2-3
d_gene: TRBD2
abundance: NA
v_gene: TRBV9
CDR3aa: CASSFQSGAGGWTDTQYF

j_gene: TRBJ2-5
d_gene: TRBD2
abundance: NA
v_gene: TRBV13
CDR3aa: CASSLEGLAKQETQYF

j_gene: TRBJ1-2
d_gene: NA
abundance: NA
v_gene: TRBV5-1
CDR3aa: CASSTSTVNYGYTF

j_gene: TRBJ1-2
d_gene: NA
abundance: NA
v_gene: TRBV5-4
CDR3aa: CASSLIGTGYTF

j_gene: TRBJ2-5
d_gene: TRBD1
abundance: NA
v_gene: TRBV4-3
CDR3aa: CASSQDRSRGKTQYF

j_gene: TRBJ1-2
d_gene: NA
abundance: NA
v_gene: TRBV5-1
CDR3aa: CASSLAQANYGYTF

j_gene: TRBJ2-7
d_gene: NA
abundance: NA
v_gene: TRBV14
CDR3aa: CASSQDRGWYF

j_gene: TRBJ1-2
d_gene: TRBD1
abundance: NA
v_gene: TRBV5-1
CDR3aa: CASSLVAGGSYGYTF

j_gene: TRBJ1-2
d_gene: NA
abundance: NA
v_gene: TRBV25-1
CDR3aa: CASSTVGGAVRGYTF

j_gene: TRBJ1-5
d_gene: NA
abundance: NA
v_gene: TRBV27
CDR3aa: CPKEAIQPQHF

j_gene: TRBJ2-7
d_gene: NA
abundance: NA
v_gene: TRBV5-6
CDR3aa: CASSKDANYEQYF

j_gene: TRBJ2-1
d_gene: NA
abundance: NA
v_gene: TRBV12-1
CDR3aa: CARQLAGCNEQFF

j_gene: TRBJ1-2
d_gene: TRBD1
abundance: NA
v_gene: TRBV19
CDR3aa: CASSPTGEGRGYTF

j_gene: TRBJ2-5
d_gene: NA
abundance: few
v_gene: TRBV28
CDR3aa: CASRRRAQETQYF

j_gene: TRBJ2-5
d_gene: NA
abundance: NA
v_gene: TRBV7-9
CDR3aa: CASSWQGMGVQETQYF

j_gene: TRBJ1-2
d_gene: NA
abundance: NA
v_gene: TRBV6-5
CDR3aa: CASSRPRGAAGGYTF

j_gene: TRBJ2-3
d_gene: TRBD1
abundance: NA
v_gene: TRBV19
CDR3aa: CASSRRGQGENTQYF

j_gene: TRBJ2-7
d_gene: TRBD1
abundance: few
v_gene: TRBV6-5
CDR3aa: CASSPGQGVVEQYF

j_gene: TRBJ1-4
d_gene: NA
abundance: NA
v_gene: TRBV30
CDR3aa: CAWRAGLDEKLFF

j_gene: TRBJ2-7
d_gene: NA
abundance: NA
v_gene: TRBV11-2
CDR3aa: CASSLGTVEVQYF

j_gene: TRBJ2-1
d_gene: TRBD1
abundance: NA
v_gene: TRBV5-1
CDR3aa: CASSWTGSENEQFF

j_gene: TRBJ2-3
d_gene: TRBD2
abundance: NA
v_gene: TRBV3-1/TRBV3-2
CDR3aa: CASSPSSGVTDTQYF

j_gene: TRBJ1-3
d_gene: TRBD1
abundance: once
v_gene: TRBV13
CDR3aa: CASSGQGLTGNTIYF

j_gene: TRBJ2-1
d_gene: TRBD1
abundance: NA
v_gene: TRBV18
CDR3aa: CASSPTDRGNNEQFF

j_gene: TRBJ1-2
d_gene: NA
abundance: once
v_gene: TRBV28
CDR3aa: CASSSPAGNYGYTF

j_gene: TRBJ2-7
d_gene: TRBD1
abundance: NA
v_gene: TRBV5-1
CDR3aa: CASSHQGAGNEQYF

j_gene: TRBJ1-2
d_gene: NA
abundance: NA
v_gene: TRBV5-8
CDR3aa: CASSLGQEGYGYTF

j_gene: TRBJ2-1
d_gene: NA
abundance: once
v_gene: TRBV20-1
CDR3aa: CSATGGNEQFF

j_gene: TRBJ2-7
d_gene: TRBD1
abundance: NA
v_gene: TRBV18
CDR3aa: CASSLRDRANEQYF

j_gene: TRBJ1-2
d_gene: NA
abundance: NA
v_gene: TRBV19
CDR3aa: CASSIGEFGDYGYTF

j_gene: TRBJ1-1
d_gene: NA
abundance: NA
v_gene: TRBV30
CDR3aa: CAWSPVNSWNTEAFF

j_gene: TRBJ2-5
d_gene: TRBD2
abundance: NA
v_gene: TRBV25-1
CDR3aa: CASSETNRGGETQYF

j_gene: TRBJ2-1
d_gene: NA
abundance: once
v_gene: TRBV25-1
CDR3aa: CASKEPNNEQFF

j_gene: TRBJ2-3
d_gene: TRBD2
abundance: NA
v_gene: TRBV4-2
CDR3aa: CASSQTAGAADTQYF

j_gene: TRBJ2-5
d_gene: TRBD2
abundance: NA
v_gene: TRBV4-3
CDR3aa: CASSQTSGTSGGATQYF

j_gene: TRBJ1-3
d_gene: NA
abundance: NA
v_gene: TRBV9
CDR3aa: CASSPSAEGGNTIYF

j_gene: TRBJ1-2
d_gene: NA
abundance: once
v_gene: TRBV4-1
CDR3aa: CASSQGALNYGYTF

j_gene: TRBJ2-1
d_gene: NA
abundance: NA
v_gene: TRBV10-3
CDR3aa: CAITTDRYNEQFF

j_gene: TRBJ1-2
d_gene: NA
abundance: NA
v_gene: TRBV2
CDR3aa: CASSVWEGYGYTF

j_gene: TRBJ2-7
d_gene: NA
abundance: once
v_gene: TRBV3-1/TRBV3-2
CDR3aa: CASSQDPGTAGYEQYF

j_gene: TRBJ2-7
d_gene: NA
abundance: NA
v_gene: TRBV6-2/TRBV6-3
CDR3aa: CASSYAITYEQYF

j_gene: TRBJ2-7
d_gene: TRBD2
abundance: NA
v_gene: TRBV2
CDR3aa: CASKREGLAGDEQYF